This TCR beta chain was sequenced in a study of radiotherapy plus CTLA-4 blockade in lung cancer. Overall study results and limits: In blood, early T cell clone dynamics reportedly predicted response best, together with interferon-beta.

As regards this clone: Antigen unknown.

The CDR3 sequence is 15 residues long. With 4 bases removed from V and 4 bases from J, the gap between germline ends came to 17 bases. Germline CDR1 reads SGHNT; CDR2 reads YYREEE (reference sequence). Profiled with immunoSEQ multiplex PCR; TCRdb holds only in-frame clones, not every one. In the table there are approximately 100,000 clones, about 83% of which are singletons. The receptor comes from a human donor with non-small cell lung cancer that progressed on radiotherapy plus ipilimumab. Some clones in this sample may be carry-over from other donors' samples. The material was peripheral blood, obtained from a patient treated with radiotherapy plus ipilimumab. V usage is TRBV5-4 and J usage is TRBJ2-5; TRBD2 is a possible D gene (6 bases). The CDR3: CASSTPGGVTETQYF. As DNA, the CDR3 is TGTGCCAGCAGCACCCCTGGAGGGGTCACAGAGACCCAGTACTTC.